A single sample is the source of the 25 T cell receptor beta chains below, sequenced in a study of T cells in Graves' hyperthyroidism and ophthalmopathy. RNA transcripts were the template for amplifying TCR beta CDR3 regions. HTBI primers were used for first-round RT-PCR of the TCR CDR3. Via MiXCR, TCRdb re-called the multiplex PCR reads, giving one row per CDR3 protein. The profile shows hundreds of thousands of distinct CDR3 sequences, around 25% of them singletons. Source material: blood. Receptors were obtained from a man aged 50 or older with Graves' hyperthyroidism.

The V and J genes are TRBV18 and TRBJ1-6; 7 bases match TRBD1. J gave up 7 bases and V 9 bases, and 12 bases lay outside the gene matches. This CDR3 comprises 15 residues. The germline CDR1 and CDR2 sequences are KGHSH and LQKENI. CDR3 residues: CASHRGGQMNSPLHF. CDR3 sequence (DNA): TGTGCCAGTCACCGAGGGGGACAGATGAATTCACCCCTCCACTTT.

As to this clonotype: A junction boundary mismatches the germline segment, possibly from a read error. The chain combines TRBV5-1 with TRBJ2-4; 8 nucleotides line up with TRBD1. Germline V gives CDR1 SGHRS, CDR2 YFSETQ. This CDR3 has 16 residues. CDR3 sequence (DNA): TGCGCCAGCAGCTTGGGCGAGGACAGGGTGAAAAACATTCAGTGCTTC. Translating gives CASSLGEDRVKNIQCF.

This clonotype was picked up a small number of times. The chain carries TRBV6-1 and TRBJ2-3; TRBD2 matches 12 bases. The CDR3 extends over 15 amino acids. V dropped 8 bases and J dropped 6; count of bases not matched to a gene: 9. The germline gives CDR1 MNHNS, CDR2 SASEGT. The CDR3 DNA sequence: TGTGCCAGCCTTCTAGCGGGAGGGTCCCATGATACGCAGTATTTT. Translated, it gives CASLLAGGSHDTQYF.

In this sample, this clonotype turned up many times. This chain connects TRBV2 to TRBJ2-2; the match to TRBD2 covers 7 bases. Looked up from germline, CDR1 is SNHLY and CDR2 is FYNNEI. V trimming: 4 bases; J trimming: 0 bases; junction bases outside the gene matches: 2. CDR3 length equals 15 residues. The CDR3: CASSGAGPNTGELFF. The CDR3 nucleotides are TGTGCCAGCAGTGGAGCGGGACCGAACACCGGGGAGCTGTTTTTT.

This clonotype has a count of ten or more. The chain is built from TRBV2 and TRBJ2-7, with D perhaps matching TRBD2 (7 bases). The CDR3 sequence is 15 residues long. Trimming removed 3 bases from V and 3 bases from J, with 15 bases in between. Looked up from germline, CDR1 is SNHLY and CDR2 is FYNNEI. CDR3 DNA: TGTGCCAGCAGTGACCTCGGGGGGCCCAACTACGAGCAGTACTTC. Translated: CASSDLGGPNYEQYF.

This clonotype was detected ten times or more. The V call is TRBV2, the J call TRBJ2-7, with 7 bases identical to TRBD1. The CDR3 is made up of 13 amino acids. Germline CDR1 is SNHLY and CDR2 is FYNNEI. With 7 bases clipped from V and 3 bases from J, the junction kept 6 bases outside the gene matches. The CDR3 here is CASTEGQHYEQYF. CDR3 coding DNA: TGTGCCAGCACCGAGGGACAGCACTACGAGCAGTACTTC.

This clonotype was seen repeatedly, ten times or more. This rearrangement joins TRBV2 to TRBJ2-5; D gene ambiguous. Germline CDR1 SNHLY, CDR2 FYNNEI. V was pared by 8 bases and J by 2 bases, with 9 bases between. The CDR3 contains 12 residues. CDR3 protein: CASGPLQETQYF. The CDR3, as DNA: TGTGCCAGCGGACCCTTACAAGAGACCCAGTACTTC.

As regards this clonotype: This may be a read error, as it is one base from a much larger clone. The chain couples TRBV7-3 to TRBJ2-3, with 10 nucleotides matching TRBD1. The CDR3 has 18 residues. CDR1 is SGHTA, CDR2 FQGTGA, per germline. CDR3 in DNA: TGTGCCAGCAACACCACGACAGGGGGCGTTTCATTCCCAGATGCGCAGTATTTT. This sequence encodes CASNTTTGGVSFPDAQYF. Filled out from reference TRBV7-3 and TRBJ2-3, the complete variable domain reads GAGVSQTPSNKVTEKGKYVELRCDPISGHTALYWYRQSLGQGPEFLIYFQGTGAADDSGLPNDRFFAVRPEGSVSTLKIQRTERGDSAVYLCASNTTTGGVSFPDAQYFGPGTRLTVL.

V and J are TRBV28 and TRBJ1-2; tentatively, D is TRBD1 (6 bases). V was trimmed by 4 bases and J by 0 bases, leaving 12 bases between them. Germline V gene data show CDR1 as MDHEN and CDR2 as SYDVKM. This CDR3 has 15 residues. The chain's CDR3 is CASSSTGTSNYGYTF. CDR3 DNA: TGTGCCAGCAGTTCTACCGGGACATCTAACTATGGCTACACCTTC.

Comments on this clonotype: This is likely a read error, given that the CDR3 carries no conserved phenylalanine or tryptophan at its end. The J gene is TRBJ1-2, the V gene TRBV6-1; TRBD1 agrees at 7 bases. Germline-derived CDR1 and CDR2 are MNHNS and SASEGT. The CDR3 is 17 residues long. With V trimmed by 2 bases and J by 8 bases, 17 bases remained unmatched. The CDR3 reads CASSEYFRDSRPEGYTL. The CDR3 bases are TGTGCCAGCAGTGAATACTTCCGGGACAGCCGCCCAGAGGGCTACACCCTC.

This chain uses TRBV19 with TRBJ1-5; D remains unclear. The CDR3 contains 13 residues. V lost 6 bases to trimming and J lost 3 bases, with 9 bases between them. Germline CDR1 LNHDA, CDR2 SQIVND (reference sequence). The CDR3 here is CASSLDTNQPQHF. The CDR3, as DNA: TGTGCCAGTAGCCTTGATACCAATCAGCCCCAGCATTTT.

This clonotype was detected many times. The chain carries TRBV11-3 and TRBJ2-1, with D unresolved. This CDR3 is built from 13 residues. Trimming took off 7 bases at V and 4 bases at J, with 11 bases between the two ends. Germline lookup yields CDR1 SGHNT and CDR2 YENEEA. The CDR3 loop is CASTSFGYNEQFF. As DNA, the CDR3 is TGTGCCAGCACCTCATTCGGGTACAATGAGCAGTTCTTC.

This clonotype has only a few counts. This chain connects TRBV3-1 to TRBJ2-2, with 13 nucleotides matching TRBD2. Germline loops: CDR1 LGHDT, CDR2 YNNKEL (reference sequence). The CDR3 runs to 16 residues. The ends lost 3 bases at V and 5 bases at J; junction bases unmatched: 3. CDR3 sequence: CASSQGTSGMTGELFF. The CDR3 DNA reads as TGTGCCAGCAGCCAGGGGACTAGCGGGATGACCGGGGAGCTGTTTTTT.

This clonotype was observed at least ten times. The J gene is TRBJ2-5, the V gene TRBV11-2; 9 bases are shared with TRBD1. Trimming removed 5 bases from V and 0 bases from J; junction bases left unmatched: 4. The CDR3 has 15 amino acids. Germline CDR1 and CDR2: SGHAT and FQNNGV. The CDR3 region has the DNA TGTGCCAGCAGCCCGGGACAGGGATACCAAGAGACCCAGTACTTC. Its translation is CASSPGQGYQETQYF.

The chain joins TRBV5-1 to TRBJ2-5; tentatively, D is TRBD1 or TRBD2 (6 bases each). Trimming removed 4 bases from V and 0 bases from J, with 7 bases in between. CDR3 size: 13 residues. The germline V gene has CDR1 SGHRS and CDR2 YFSETQ. CDR3 region: CASSRGDQETQYF. The CDR3 DNA follows: TGCGCCAGCAGCAGGGGGGACCAAGAGACCCAGTACTTC.

The chain joins TRBV7-6 to TRBJ2-5; 8 nucleotides align to TRBD2. The V and J ends lost 6 bases and 3 bases, in that order; junction bases with no gene match: 9. There are 15 residues in the CDR3. Germline V CDR1 and CDR2: SGHVS, FNYEAQ. CDR3 bases: TGTGCCAGCAGGGCGGGCGGGAGGACAAAAGAGACCCAGTACTTC. Translating it yields CASRAGGRTKETQYF.

This clonotype was observed at least ten times. The chain carries TRBV7-2 and TRBJ2-7; 7 bases line up with TRBD2. CDR3 length: 16 residues. The V gene's germline CDR1 is SGHTA and CDR2 FQGNSA. The junction had 10 bases not matched to a gene; V was cut back by 1 base and J by 4 bases. CDR3 nucleotide sequence: TGTGCCAGCAGCTTAGGTCTTCCCGGGAGGAGGTACGAGCAGTACTTC. Its translation: CASSLGLPGRRYEQYF.

The genes are TRBV14 and TRBJ2-2; 9 nucleotides agree with TRBD2. Trimming took 4 bases from V and 0 from J; bases not matched to a gene: 6. From germline, CDR1 is SGHDN and CDR2 FVKESK. The CDR3 contains 17 residues. CDR3 sequence reads: CASSRRRTSANTGELFF. CDR3 DNA: TGTGCCAGCAGCCGAAGAAGGACTAGCGCGAACACCGGGGAGCTGTTTTTT.

The chain uses TRBV12-3 or TRBV12-4 and TRBJ2-2, with D possibly being TRBD1 (5 bases). Trimming shortened V by 2 bases and J by 9 bases, and 16 bases separated the two germline ends. The CDR3 sequence is 15 residues long. CDR3 DNA: TGTGCCAGCAGTTTAAGTTCAGGGCTGAACCGGGAGCTGTTTTTT. Translating it yields CASSLSSGLNRELFF.

The V gene is TRBV4-1, the J gene TRBJ1-1, with 8 bases lining up with TRBD1. The CDR3 has 18 residues. Per germline, CDR1 MGHRA and CDR2 YSYEKL. Germline trimming cut 2 bases from V and 6 bases from J; bases unmatched to any gene: 17. Here the CDR3 reads CASSQRATNRGRLAEAFF. Written as DNA, the CDR3 is TGCGCCAGCAGCCAAAGGGCGACCAACAGGGGGAGGTTGGCTGAAGCTTTCTTT.

This clonotype was seen many times. V and J are TRBV3-1 and TRBJ2-1, with D perhaps TRBD2 (6 bases). V was pared by 1 base and J by 6 bases, with 10 bases between. This CDR3 spans 14 amino acids. Germline V gene data show CDR1 as LGHDT and CDR2 as YNNKEL (reference sequence). The CDR3: CASSQVGSSNEQFF. The CDR3 DNA is TGTGCCAGCAGCCAAGTCGGGAGTAGCAATGAGCAGTTCTTC.

This clonotype has ten or more counts. Compared with germline, one end of the junction differs, possibly owing to a read error. The J gene is TRBJ2-2, the V gene TRBV4-1; 11 nucleotides agree with TRBD2. This CDR3 region has 15 residues. Germline assignment: CDR1 MGHRA and CDR2 YSYEKL. The CDR3 here is CASSPRTSGTGELFF. CDR3 DNA: TGTGCCAGCAGTCCCAGGACTAGCGGGACCGGGGAGCTGTTTTTT.

This clonotype was detected a few times. The chain links TRBV18 to TRBJ2-5; D possibly corresponds to TRBD2 (5 bases). The V and J ends lost 1 base and 1 base respectively, with 13 bases between them. Germline V gene data show CDR1 as KGHSH and CDR2 as LQKENI. CDR3 size: 16 residues. The CDR3 loop is CASSPLGRTTQETQYF. CDR3 bases: TGTGCCAGCTCACCACTGGGGAGAACTACCCAAGAGACCCAGTACTTC.

In its sample, this clonotype was seen a few times. CDR3 region: CASAPHNIPGRGRENEDTGELFF. For the CDR3, the DNA is TGTGCCAGCGCCCCCCACAATATTCCAGGGAGGGGACGGGAGAATGAGGACACCGGGGAGCTGTTTTTT. V gene TRBV6-1 combines with J gene TRBJ2-2, with TRBD2 matching over 7 bases. The V segment lost 8 bases and the J segment 3 bases; nucleotides outside the gene matches: 33. This CDR3 region has 23 residues. From germline, CDR1 is MNHNS and CDR2 SASEGT.

This clonotype came up many times. V is TRBV2 and J is TRBJ2-1; D unclear. Trimming left V 3 bases short and J 13 bases short, with 10 bases between. The CDR3 has 11 amino acids. CDR1 and CDR2 (germline): SNHLY, FYNNEI. CDR3 protein: CASSESLVQFF. For the CDR3, the DNA is TGTGCCAGCAGTGAGAGTCTAGTTCAGTTCTTC.